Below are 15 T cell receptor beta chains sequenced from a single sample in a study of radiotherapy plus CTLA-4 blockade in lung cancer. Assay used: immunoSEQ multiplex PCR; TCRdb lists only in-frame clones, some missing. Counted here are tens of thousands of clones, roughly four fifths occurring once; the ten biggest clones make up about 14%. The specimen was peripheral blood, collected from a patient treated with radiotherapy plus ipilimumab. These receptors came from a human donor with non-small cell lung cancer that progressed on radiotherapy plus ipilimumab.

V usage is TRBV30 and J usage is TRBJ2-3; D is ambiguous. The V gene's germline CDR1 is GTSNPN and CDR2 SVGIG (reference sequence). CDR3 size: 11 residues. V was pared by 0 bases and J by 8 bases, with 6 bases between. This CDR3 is CAWSVGPTQYF. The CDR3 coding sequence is TGTGCCTGGAGTGTAGGCCCTACGCAGTATTTT.

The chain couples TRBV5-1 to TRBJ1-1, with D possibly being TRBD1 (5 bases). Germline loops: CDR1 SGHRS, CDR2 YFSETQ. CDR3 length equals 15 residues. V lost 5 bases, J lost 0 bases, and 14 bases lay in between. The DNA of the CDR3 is TGCGCCAGCAGGGGGCAGGGCTCCATGAACACTGAAGCTTTCTTT. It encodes CASRGQGSMNTEAFF.

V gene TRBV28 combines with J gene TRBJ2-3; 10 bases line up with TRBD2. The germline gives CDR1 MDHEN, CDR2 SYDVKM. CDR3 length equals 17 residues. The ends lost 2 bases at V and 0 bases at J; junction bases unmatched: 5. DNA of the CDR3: TGTGCCAGCAGTTTACGTACTAGCGGGGCCAGCACAGATACGCAGTATTTT. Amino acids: CASSLRTSGASTDTQYF.

CDR3 DNA sequence: TGTGCCAGCAGCCGAGCTGGGACAGGGGGCGATGGCTACACCTTC. As protein: CASSRAGTGGDGYTF. The chain recombines TRBV7-8 with TRBJ1-2; 12 bases agree with TRBD1. The length of the CDR3 is 15 residues. CDR1 is SGHVS and CDR2 is FQNEAQ in the germline V gene. Germline trimming cut 5 bases from V and 6 bases from J; bases unmatched to any gene: 7. Full variable domain (missing parts from reference TRBV7-8 and TRBJ1-2): GAGVSQSPRYKVAKRGQDVALRCDPISGHVSLFWYQQALGQGPEFLTYFQNEAQLDKSGLPSDRFFAERPEGSVSTLKIQRTQQEDSAVYLCASSRAGTGGDGYTFGSGTRLTVV.

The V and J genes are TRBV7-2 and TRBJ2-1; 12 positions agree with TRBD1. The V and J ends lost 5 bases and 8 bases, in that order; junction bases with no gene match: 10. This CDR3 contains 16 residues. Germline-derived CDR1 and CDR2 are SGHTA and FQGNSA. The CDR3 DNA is TGTGCCAGCAGCCCCGGGGGGACAGGGGGCGCGGATGAGCAGTTCTTC. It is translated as CASSPGGTGGADEQFF.

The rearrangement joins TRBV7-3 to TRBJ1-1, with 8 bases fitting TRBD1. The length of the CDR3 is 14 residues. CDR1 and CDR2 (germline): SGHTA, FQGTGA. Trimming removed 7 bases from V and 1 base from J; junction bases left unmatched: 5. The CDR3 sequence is CASTQDRGNTEAFF. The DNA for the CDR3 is TGTGCCAGCACTCAAGACAGGGGGAACACTGAAGCTTTCTTT.

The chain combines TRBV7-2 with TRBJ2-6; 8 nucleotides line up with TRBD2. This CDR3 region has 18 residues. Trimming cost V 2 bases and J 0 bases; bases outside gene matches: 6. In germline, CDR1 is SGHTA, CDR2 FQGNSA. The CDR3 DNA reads TGTGCCAGCAGCTTAAGTAGTAGCGGGAACTCTGGGGCCAACGTCCTGACTTTC. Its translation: CASSLSSSGNSGANVLTF.

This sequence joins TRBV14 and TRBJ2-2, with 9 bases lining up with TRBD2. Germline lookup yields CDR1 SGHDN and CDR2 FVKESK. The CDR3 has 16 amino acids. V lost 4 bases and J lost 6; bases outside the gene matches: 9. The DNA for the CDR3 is TGTGCCAGCAGCCTGACGAGCCTAGCGGGACCCGGGGAGCTGTTTTTT. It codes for CASSLTSLAGPGELFF.

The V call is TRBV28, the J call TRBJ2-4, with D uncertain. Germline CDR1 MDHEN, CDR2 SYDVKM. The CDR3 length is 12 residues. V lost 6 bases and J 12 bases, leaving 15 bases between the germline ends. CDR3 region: CASSPGEWRQYF. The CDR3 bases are TGTGCCAGCAGCCCTGGAGAATGGCGTCAGTACTTC.

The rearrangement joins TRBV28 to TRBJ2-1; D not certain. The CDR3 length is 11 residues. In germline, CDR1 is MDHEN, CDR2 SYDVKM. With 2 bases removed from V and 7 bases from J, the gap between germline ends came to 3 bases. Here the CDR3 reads CASSLRNEQFF. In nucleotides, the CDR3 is TGTGCCAGCAGTTTACGGAATGAGCAGTTCTTC.

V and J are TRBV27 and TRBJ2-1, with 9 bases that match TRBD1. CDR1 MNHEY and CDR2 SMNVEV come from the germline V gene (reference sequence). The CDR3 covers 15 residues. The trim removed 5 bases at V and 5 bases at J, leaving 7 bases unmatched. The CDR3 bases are TGTGCCAGCAGTCTAAGACAGGGGGGCCACAATGAGCAGTTCTTC. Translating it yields CASSLRQGGHNEQFF.

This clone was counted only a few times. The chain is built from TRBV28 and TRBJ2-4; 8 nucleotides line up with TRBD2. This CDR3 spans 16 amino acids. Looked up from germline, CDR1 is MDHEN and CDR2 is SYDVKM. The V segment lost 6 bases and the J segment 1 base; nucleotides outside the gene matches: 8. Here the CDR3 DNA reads TGTGCCAGCAGCCCAGCGGGGGAGACGGCCAAAAACATTCAGTACTTC. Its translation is CASSPAGETAKNIQYF.

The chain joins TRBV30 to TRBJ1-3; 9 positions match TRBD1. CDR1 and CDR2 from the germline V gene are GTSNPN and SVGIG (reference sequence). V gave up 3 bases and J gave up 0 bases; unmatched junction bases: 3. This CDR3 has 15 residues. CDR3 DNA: TGTGCCTGGAGGATGACAGGGGGCTCTGGAAACACCATATATTTT. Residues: CAWRMTGGSGNTIYF.

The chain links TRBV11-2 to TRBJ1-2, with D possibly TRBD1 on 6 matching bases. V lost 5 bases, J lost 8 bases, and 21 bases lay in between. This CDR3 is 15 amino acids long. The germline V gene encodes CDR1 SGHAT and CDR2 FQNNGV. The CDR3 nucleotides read TGTGCCAGCAGCCAACAGGAGACTGTTACAGGGGGCTACACCTTC. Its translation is CASSQQETVTGGYTF.

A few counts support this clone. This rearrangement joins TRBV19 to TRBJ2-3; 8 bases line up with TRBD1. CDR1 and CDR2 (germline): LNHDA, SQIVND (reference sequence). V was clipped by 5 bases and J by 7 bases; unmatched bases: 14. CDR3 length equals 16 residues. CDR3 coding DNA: TGTGCCAGTAGTGCAACGCAGGGGGCGCAAAGGTATACGCAGTATTTT. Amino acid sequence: CASSATQGAQRYTQYF.